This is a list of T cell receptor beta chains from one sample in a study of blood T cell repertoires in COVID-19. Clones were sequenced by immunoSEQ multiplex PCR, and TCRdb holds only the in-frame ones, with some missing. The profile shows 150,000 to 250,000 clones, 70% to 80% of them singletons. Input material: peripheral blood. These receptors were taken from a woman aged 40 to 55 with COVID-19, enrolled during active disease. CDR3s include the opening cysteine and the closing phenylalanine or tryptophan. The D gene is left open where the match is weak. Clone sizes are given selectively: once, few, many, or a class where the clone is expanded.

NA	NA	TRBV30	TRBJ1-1	CAWGISVKAFF	TGTGCCTGGGGGATCTCGGTTAAAGCTTTCTTT
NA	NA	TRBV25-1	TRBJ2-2	CASRQNRATGELFF	TGTGCCAGCAGACAAAACAGGGCCACCGGGGAGCTGTTTTTT
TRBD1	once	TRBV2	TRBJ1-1	CASRTGQLNTEAFF	TGTGCCAGCAGGACGGGACAGTTGAACACTGAAGCTTTCTTT
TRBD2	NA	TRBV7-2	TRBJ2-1	CASSLRLAGHNEQFF	TGTGCCAGCAGCTTAAGACTAGCGGGCCACAATGAGCAGTTCTTC
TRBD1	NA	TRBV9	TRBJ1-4	CASSTGGGGSGEKLFF	TGTGCCAGCAGTACAGGGGGCGGCGGATCGGGTGAAAAACTGTTTTTT
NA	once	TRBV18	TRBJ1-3	CASSPSDSRAGNTIYF	TGTGCCAGCTCACCATCAGACAGCCGGGCTGGAAACACCATATATTTT
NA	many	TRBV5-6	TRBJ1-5	CASSLATGVGPQHF	TGTGCCAGCAGCTTGGCCACGGGGGTAGGACCCCAGCATTTT
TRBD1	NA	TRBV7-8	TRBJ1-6	CASSPGTVDSPLHF	TGTGCCAGCAGTCCCGGGACAGTGGATTCACCCCTCCACTTT
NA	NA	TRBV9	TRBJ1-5	CASSVDTGSNQPQHF	TGTGCCAGCAGCGTAGATACAGGGAGCAATCAGCCCCAGCATTTT
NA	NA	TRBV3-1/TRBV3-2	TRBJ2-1	CASSPSSYNEQFF	TGTGCCAGCAGCCCCTCCTCCTACAATGAGCAGTTCTTC
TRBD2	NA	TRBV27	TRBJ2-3	CASSLFGVAGDTQYF	TGTGCCAGCAGTTTGTTTGGGGTAGCGGGAGATACGCAGTATTTT
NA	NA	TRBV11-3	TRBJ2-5	CASSLAHQETQYF	TGTGCCAGCAGCTTGGCCCACCAAGAGACCCAGTACTTC
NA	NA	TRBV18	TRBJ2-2	CASSPPASATLDTGELFF	TGTGCCAGCTCACCTCCCGCTTCAGCGACCCTTGACACCGGGGAGCTGTTTTTT
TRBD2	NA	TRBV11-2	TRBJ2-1	CASSLSPGERGGFINEQFF	TGTGCCAGCAGCTTATCCCCGGGGGAGCGGGGGGGATTTATCAATGAGCAGTTCTTC
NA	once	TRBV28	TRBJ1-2	CASRESGGGYTF	TGTGCCAGCAGGGAATCAGGTGGCGGCTACACCTTC
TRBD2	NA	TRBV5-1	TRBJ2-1	CASSFSGTNLYNEQFF	TGCGCCAGCAGCTTTTCGGGGACTAACTTATACAATGAGCAGTTCTTC
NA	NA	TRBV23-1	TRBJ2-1	CASSQPDGMGTYNEQFF	TGCGCCAGCAGTCAACCGGACGGGATGGGTACGTACAATGAGCAGTTCTTC
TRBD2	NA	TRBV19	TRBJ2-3	CASSGLAGADTQYF	TGTGCCAGTTCGGGACTAGCGGGAGCAGATACGCAGTATTTT
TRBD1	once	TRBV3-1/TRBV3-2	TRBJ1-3	CASSPGTGWALGNTIYF	TGTGCCAGCAGCCCCGGGACAGGGTGGGCTCTCGGAAACACCATATATTTT
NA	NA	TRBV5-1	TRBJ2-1	CASSLNPGQDNEQFF	TGCGCCAGCAGCTTGAACCCCGGACAAGACAATGAGCAGTTCTTC
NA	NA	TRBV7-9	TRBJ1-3	CASRGAPVGTIYF	TGTGCCAGCAGAGGGGCCCCCGTCGGCACCATATATTTT
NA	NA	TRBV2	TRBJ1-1	CASRRNTEAFF	TGTGCCAGCAGGAGGAACACTGAAGCTTTCTTT
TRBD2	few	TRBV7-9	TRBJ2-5	CASSLGLAAGQETQYF	TGTGCCAGCAGCTTAGGACTAGCGGCCGGGCAAGAGACCCAGTACTTC
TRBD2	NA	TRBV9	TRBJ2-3	CASSVQPGLAQDTQYF	TGTGCCAGCAGCGTCCAACCGGGACTAGCGCAAGATACGCAGTATTTT
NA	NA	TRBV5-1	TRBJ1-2	CASNPGDLRADYGYTF	TGCGCCAGCAATCCAGGAGACCTACGAGCGGACTATGGCTACACCTTC
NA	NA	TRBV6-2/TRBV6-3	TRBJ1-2	CASSRDNGLYGYTF	TGTGCCAGCAGTCGGGACAACGGACTCTATGGCTACACCTTC
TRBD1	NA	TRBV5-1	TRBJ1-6	CASSQRGTANSPLHF	TGCGCCAGCAGTCAGAGGGGGACAGCCAATTCACCCCTCCACTTT
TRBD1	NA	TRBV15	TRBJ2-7	CATSRAGGQGASREQYF	TGTGCCACCAGCAGGGCCGGAGGACAGGGGGCGTCGCGGGAGCAGTACTTC
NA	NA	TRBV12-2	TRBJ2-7	CASRFRQVHSYEQYF	TGTGCAAGTCGCTTCAGACAGGTTCACTCCTACGAGCAGTACTTC
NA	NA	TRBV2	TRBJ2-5	CASCRDGETQYF	TGTGCCAGCTGCAGGGATGGAGAGACCCAGTACTTC
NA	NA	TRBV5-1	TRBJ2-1	CASSLKSPGDLYNEQFF	TGCGCCAGCAGCTTGAAGTCCCCGGGGGACCTATACAATGAGCAGTTCTTC
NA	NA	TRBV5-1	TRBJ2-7	CASSLSGLETFSYEQYF	TGCGCCAGCAGCTTATCAGGGTTAGAGACTTTCTCCTACGAGCAGTACTTC
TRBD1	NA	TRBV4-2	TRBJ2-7	CASSQALGQASYEQYF	TGTGCCAGCAGCCAAGCCCTTGGACAGGCTTCGTACGAGCAGTACTTC
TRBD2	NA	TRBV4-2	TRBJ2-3	CASSQERASGGRTDTQYF	TGTGCCAGCAGCCAAGAGCGGGCTAGCGGGGGGCGTACAGATACGCAGTATTTT
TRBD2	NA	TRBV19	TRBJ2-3	CASSIMAGGATDTQYF	TGTGCCAGTAGTATTATGGCGGGGGGCGCCACAGATACGCAGTATTTT
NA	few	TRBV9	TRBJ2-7	CASSVSPIAYEQYF	TGTGCCAGCAGCGTAAGCCCCATCGCCTACGAGCAGTACTTC
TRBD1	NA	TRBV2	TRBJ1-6	CASSELSQGRGLNSPLHF	TGTGCCAGCAGTGAATTATCACAGGGGCGTGGGCTTAATTCACCCCTCCACTTT
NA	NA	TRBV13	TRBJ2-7	CASSFDRRTYEQYF	TGTGCCAGCAGCTTTGACAGGCGCACCTACGAGCAGTACTTC
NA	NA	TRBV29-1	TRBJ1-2	CSVVSGSYGYTF	TGCAGCGTTGTATCCGGGTCCTATGGCTACACCTTC
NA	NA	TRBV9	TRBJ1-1	CASSVQVEHTEAFF	TGTGCCAGCAGCGTACAGGTTGAACACACTGAAGCTTTCTTT
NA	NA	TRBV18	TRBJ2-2	CASSPREGPNTGELFF	TGTGCCAGCTCACCACGCGAGGGTCCGAACACCGGGGAGCTGTTTTTT
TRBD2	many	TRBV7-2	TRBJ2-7	CASSQASSGSRPLYEQYF	TGTGCCAGCAGCCAAGCATCTAGCGGGAGTCGGCCCCTCTACGAGCAGTACTTC
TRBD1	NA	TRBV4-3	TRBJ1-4	CASSQLTGGNEKLFF	TGCGCCAGCAGCCAACTTACAGGGGGTAATGAAAAACTGTTTTTT
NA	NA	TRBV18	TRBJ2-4	CASSPAGQLLAKNIQYF	TGTGCCAGCTCACCTGCGGGACAGCTACTAGCCAAAAACATTCAGTACTTC
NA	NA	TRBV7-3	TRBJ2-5	CASSFGFQETQYF	TGTGCCAGCAGCTTTGGCTTCCAAGAGACCCAGTACTTC
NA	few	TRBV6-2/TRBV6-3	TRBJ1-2	CASSYGGNYGYTF	TGTGCCAGCAGTTACGGGGGGAACTATGGCTACACCTTC
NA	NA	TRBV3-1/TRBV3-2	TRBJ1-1	CASRHTRNTEAFF	TGTGCCAGCAGGCATACGAGAAACACTGAAGCTTTCTTT
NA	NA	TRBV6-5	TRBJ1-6	CASTRKQYNSPLHF	TGTGCCAGCACCAGGAAACAGTATAATTCACCCCTCCACTTT
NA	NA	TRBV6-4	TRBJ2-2	CASSRRENAGELFF	TGTGCCAGCAGTCGACGGGAGAATGCCGGGGAGCTGTTTTTT
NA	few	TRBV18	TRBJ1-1	CASSPPRGSATEAFF	TGTGCCAGCTCACCACCGAGGGGGTCGGCGACTGAAGCTTTCTTT
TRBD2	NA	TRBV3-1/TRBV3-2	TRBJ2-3	CASTIRRGATDTQYF	TGTGCCAGCACGATTAGGCGGGGGGCGACAGATACGCAGTATTTT
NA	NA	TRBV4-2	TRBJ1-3	CASSQEAAAGGNTIYF	TGTGCCAGCAGCCAAGAAGCGGCCGCCGGTGGAAACACCATATATTTT
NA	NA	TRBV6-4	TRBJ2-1	CASSLDTYNEQFF	TGTGCCAGCAGTTTAGACACCTACAATGAGCAGTTCTTC
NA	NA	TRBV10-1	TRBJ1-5	CASSARGGPQPQHF	TGCGCCAGCAGTGCGAGAGGGGGTCCTCAGCCCCAGCATTTT
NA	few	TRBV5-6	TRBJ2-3	CASSLAGRPSTQYF	TGTGCCAGCAGCTTGGCAGGCAGGCCCAGTACGCAGTATTTT
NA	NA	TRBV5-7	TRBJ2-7	CASSFWEQVCYEQYF	TGTGCCAGCAGCTTTTGGGAACAGGTTTGCTACGAGCAGTACTTC